This T cell receptor beta chain derives from a study of blood T cell repertoires in COVID-19. For the study at large: Acute and convalescent COVID-19 samples came from the United States, Italy and Spain. From T cells, B-cell-depleted T cells, or PBMCs came the material, which was cDNA or gDNA.

Clones were read by immunoSEQ multiplex PCR, and TCRdb kept only the in-frame ones, dropping some. The data contain roughly 48,000 clones, around nine tenths of them singletons. CDR1 LNHDA and CDR2 SQIVND come from the germline V gene (reference sequence). The V gene end was trimmed by 5 bases and the J gene end by 2 bases; junction bases not matched to a gene: 5. CDR3 length equals 15 residues. The receptor was derived from a woman aged 80 or over with acute or convalescent COVID-19. Sequences were obtained from peripheral blood. This sequence joins TRBV19 and TRBJ2-1, with 8 bases fitting TRBD1. The CDR3 DNA is TGTGCCAGTAGTCCAAGACAGGGGACCTACAATGAGCAGTTCTTC. Translation gives CASSPRQGTYNEQFF. The variable domain in full, completed from reference TRBV19 and TRBJ2-1, reads DGGITQSPKYLFRKEGQNVTLSCEQNLNHDAMYWYRQDPGQGLRLIYYSQIVNDFQKGDIAEGYSVSREKKESFPLTVTSAQKNPTAFYLCASSPRQGTYNEQFFGPGTRLTVL.